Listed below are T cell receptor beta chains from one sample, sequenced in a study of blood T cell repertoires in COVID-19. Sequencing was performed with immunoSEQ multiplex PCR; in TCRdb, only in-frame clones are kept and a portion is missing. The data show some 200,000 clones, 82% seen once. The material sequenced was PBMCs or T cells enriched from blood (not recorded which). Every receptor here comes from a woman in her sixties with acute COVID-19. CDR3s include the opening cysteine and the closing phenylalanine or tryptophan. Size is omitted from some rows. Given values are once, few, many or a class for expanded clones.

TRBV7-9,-,CASSVSGANTEAFF
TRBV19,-,CASRLGQLNSPLHF
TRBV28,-,CASSLWLGTETSKNIQYF
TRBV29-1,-,CSVGGNGNQPQHF
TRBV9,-,CASSSTGGLDSPLHF
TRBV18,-,CASREDGPYNEQFF
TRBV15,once,CATSKTLSDGVGGYTF
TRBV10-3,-,CATTSGIEQYF
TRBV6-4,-,CASSPGGRGTEAFF
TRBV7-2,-,CASSLASLYGYTF
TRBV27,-,CASGLQGRGYTF
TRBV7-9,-,CASSPRGSDNEKLFF
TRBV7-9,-,CASNPGTSGSISSYEQYF
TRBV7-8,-,CASSLDSSGGGRTQYF
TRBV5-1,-,CASSPGTGNTEAFF
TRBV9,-,CASSPWGGAGEQYF
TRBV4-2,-,CASSQDLSGRRSDTQYF
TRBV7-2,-,CASSLAFTLHF
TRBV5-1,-,CASSHGLVQMIGDTQYF
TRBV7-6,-,CASSWDTNQPQHF
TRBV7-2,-,CASSLWGTGSSGNTIYF
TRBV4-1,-,CASSLGGRMNTEAFF
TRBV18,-,CASSPTGRNQPQHF
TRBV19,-,CASSRTDNTEAFF
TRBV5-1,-,CASSLDTGTRLTQYF
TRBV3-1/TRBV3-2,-,CASSQVGRFEAFF
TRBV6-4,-,CASSPTLLQGTIRWQYF
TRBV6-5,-,CASSQSNSNQPQHF
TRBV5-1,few,CASREGAGELFF
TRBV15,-,CATRTVHSPLHF